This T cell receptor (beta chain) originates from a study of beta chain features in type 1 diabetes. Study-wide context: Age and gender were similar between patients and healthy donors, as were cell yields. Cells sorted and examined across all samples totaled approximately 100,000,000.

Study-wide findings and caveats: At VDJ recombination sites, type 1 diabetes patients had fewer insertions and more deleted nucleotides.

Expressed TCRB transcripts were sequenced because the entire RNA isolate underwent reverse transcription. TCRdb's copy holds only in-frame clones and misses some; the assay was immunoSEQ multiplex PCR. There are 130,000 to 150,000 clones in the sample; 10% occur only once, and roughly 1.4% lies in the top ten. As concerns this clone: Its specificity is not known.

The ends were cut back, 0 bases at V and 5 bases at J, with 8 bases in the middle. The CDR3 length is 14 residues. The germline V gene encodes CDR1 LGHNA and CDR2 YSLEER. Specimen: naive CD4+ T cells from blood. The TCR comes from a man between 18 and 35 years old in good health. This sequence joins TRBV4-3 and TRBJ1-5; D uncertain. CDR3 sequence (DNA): TGCGCCAGCAGCCAAGATCCTCGGGATCAGCCCCAGCATTTT. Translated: CASSQDPRDQPQHF.